The rows below give T cell receptor beta chains drawn from one sample of a study of metastatic and nonmetastatic thyroid tumors. TCRdb ran MiXCR on the PCR reads. The sample has 15,000 or so clones; around 23% are singletons. The specimen was tumor tissue. These receptors all stem from a female donor with papillary thyroid cancer or a benign thyroid nodule (not recorded which). Some clones in this sample may be carry-over from other donors' samples. CDR3s include the opening cysteine and the closing phenylalanine or tryptophan. D genes are given only for firm matches. Not every row has a clone size; where given, it reads once, few, many or a size class.

v_call	clone_size	j_call	d_call	cdr3_nt	cdr3_aa
TRBV30	medium-sized	TRBJ2-1	TRBD1	TGTGCCTGGAGTGGTTACAGGGGGTCTGGTGAGCAGTTCTTC	CAWSGYRGSGEQFF
TRBV12-3/TRBV12-4	medium-sized	TRBJ2-7	NA	TGTGCCAGCAGTTTAAGTAGGGACGAGCAGTACTTC	CASSLSRDEQYF
TRBV30	NA	TRBJ2-1	TRBD2	TGTGCCTGGAGTGTATTAGCGGGGGGGCCCAATGAGCAGTTCTTC	CAWSVLAGGPNEQFF
TRBV5-1	NA	TRBJ2-1	NA	TGCGCCAGCAGTCTTTTTGGGCAGGGAAGCAATGAGCAGTTCTTC	CASSLFGQGSNEQFF
TRBV28	few	TRBJ1-1	NA	TGTGCCAGCAGTTTCTCAGGGAGGGGGAACACTGAAGCTTTCTTT	CASSFSGRGNTEAFF
TRBV6-2/TRBV6-3	NA	TRBJ2-1	TRBD2	TGTGCCAGCAGTTACTTTTTAGCGGGAGGACCAGCCGCCGTTTACAATGAGCAGTTCTTC	CASSYFLAGGPAAVYNEQFF
TRBV4-1	NA	TRBJ1-5	NA	TGCGCCAGCAGCCAGGAGGGGGGCATAGGCAATCAGCCCCAGCATTTT	CASSQEGGIGNQPQHF
TRBV10-3	many	TRBJ1-1	NA	TGTGCCATCAGTGAGTACGGGGTTGACACTGAAGCTTTCTTT	CAISEYGVDTEAFF
TRBV9	once	TRBJ1-6	NA	TGTGCCAGCAGCGTAGCGAGGGGAAATTCACCCCTCCACTTT	CASSVARGNSPLHF
TRBV11-1	many	TRBJ2-2	TRBD2	TGTGCCAGCAGCGCTGGGACTAGCGCGAACACCGGGGAGCTGTTTTTT	CASSAGTSANTGELFF
TRBV11-2	NA	TRBJ2-2	NA	TGTGCCAGCAGCCCAAGCTTCGGGGAGCTGTTTTTT	CASSPSFGELFF
TRBV20-1	NA	TRBJ2-7	NA	TGCAGTGCTAGAGTGGCGACTGGGGGCAGCTCCTACGAGCAGTACTTC	CSARVATGGSSYEQYF
TRBV20-1	many	TRBJ2-1	NA	TGCAGTGCTAGGCCTCACCACAATGAGCAGTTCTTC	CSARPHHNEQFF
TRBV28	NA	TRBJ1-6	TRBD1	TGTGCCATCAGCTTTCCCCCCAGGACAGGGGGTAATTCACCCCTCCACTTT	CAISFPPRTGGNSPLHF
TRBV20-1	many	TRBJ2-2	TRBD2	TGCAGTGCTAGGTTTCCGGGGGGCACCGGGGAGCTGTTTTTT	CSARFPGGTGELFF
TRBV27	NA	TRBJ2-1	NA	TGTGCCAGCAGGGGAGTCTACAATGAGCAGTTCTTC	CASRGVYNEQFF
TRBV7-3	NA	TRBJ2-3	NA	TGTGCCAGCAGCTTAACGGGGGGTGGCGGTGGGCGCACAGATACGCAGTATTTT	CASSLTGGGGGRTDTQYF
TRBV6-1	large	TRBJ2-7	NA	TGTGCCAGCAGGGCGGGTTACTCCTACGAGCAGTACTTC	CASRAGYSYEQYF
TRBV11-2	NA	TRBJ2-1	TRBD2	TGTGCCAGCAGCCGTCACGCGGGAGGGGGTTACAATGAGCAGTTCTTC	CASSRHAGGGYNEQFF
TRBV27	few	TRBJ1-2	TRBD1	TGTGCCAGCAGTAGAGGGGGCCGCTATGGCTACACCTTC	CASSRGGRYGYTF
TRBV6-1	many	TRBJ2-5	TRBD2	TGTGCCAGCAGTAGGTACCCCGGGACTAGTGAGACCCAGTACTTC	CASSRYPGTSETQYF
TRBV9	NA	TRBJ1-6	NA	TGTGCCAGCAGCCCAAGTAATTCACCCCTCCACTTT	CASSPSNSPLHF
TRBV9	many	TRBJ2-3	NA	TGTGCCAGCAGCGTTTCAGGGAGCACAGATACGCAGTATTTT	CASSVSGSTDTQYF
TRBV7-8	many	TRBJ2-5	TRBD1	TGTGCCAGCAGCTTGGGTCCCGGGACAGTGATCCAAGAGACCCAGTACTTC	CASSLGPGTVIQETQYF
TRBV9	NA	TRBJ2-1	NA	TGTGCCAGCAGCGACCCCTACCGGGAGAGTCAATTAGATGAGCAGCTCTTC	CASSDPYRESQLDEQLF
TRBV19	many	TRBJ2-2	TRBD1	TGTGCCAGTAGTATGTTTGGACAGGGGTTAGAAACCGGGGAGCTGTTTTTT	CASSMFGQGLETGELFF
TRBV27	NA	TRBJ1-1	NA	TGTGCCAGCAGCCAAGAACAGTTGCCACCTGAAGCTTTCTTT	CASSQEQLPPEAFF
TRBV3-1	many	TRBJ2-3	NA	TGTGCCAGCAGCCAAGCGAGGGGCTCGCAGTATTTT	CASSQARGSQYF
TRBV12-3/TRBV12-4	medium-sized	TRBJ2-5	TRBD1	TGTGCCAGCAGGGACAGGAAGAGGAGGACCCAGTACTTC	CASRDRKRRTQYF
TRBV6-1	few	TRBJ2-2	TRBD2	TGTGCCAGCAGAACACCAATAGCGGGAGTGTCCGGGGAGCTGTTTTTT	CASRTPIAGVSGELFF
TRBV6-1	medium-sized	TRBJ2-2	NA	TGTGCCAGCAGTGAAAAGAACACCGGGGAGCTGTTTTTT	CASSEKNTGELFF